This TCR beta chain was recovered during a study of T cell responses to AZD1222 COVID-19 vaccine. Points from the study as a whole: Across spike, vaccine-associated CD4 TCRs were found, dominant at 160-218 and 743-854.

The CDR3 is 15 amino acids. The V segment lost 4 bases and the J segment 5 bases; nucleotides outside the gene matches: 4. Germline loops: CDR1 LNHDA, CDR2 SQIVND (reference sequence). Clones were read by immunoSEQ multiplex PCR, and TCRdb kept only the in-frame ones, dropping some. The profile shows around 110,000 clones, approximately 93% of them singletons. This clone was detected once. The antigen is undetermined. The sample here was peripheral blood, taken on day 0 of AZD1222 vaccination. This TCR was sampled from an adult in good health. The V call is TRBV19, the J call TRBJ2-7; 14 bases map to TRBD2. Here the CDR3 DNA reads TGTGCCAGTAGTAAGGGACTAGCGGGAGTCGACGAGCAGTACTTC. This codes for CASSKGLAGVDEQYF.